The clone carrying this T cell receptor beta chain has a handful of counts. The antigen is not known. The sample is drawn from a study of Siglec-9 on CD8 T cells in melanoma. The data were produced by immunoSEQ multiplex PCR, yet TCRdb's version contains in-frame clones alone and is incomplete. The repertoire has 25,000 to 30,000 clones, 80% of them found once; the top ten carry 5.8%. Findings and caveats of the study: In melanoma tumors, a Siglec-9-marked effector memory CD8+ subset reportedly appeared to accumulate.

The ends were cut back, 2 bases at V and 4 bases at J, with 11 bases in the middle. The germline CDR1 and CDR2 sequences are MNHNY and SVGAGI (reference sequence). This CDR3 is built from 14 residues. This sequence joins TRBV6-6 and TRBJ1-1; the D is unclear. Material for sequencing was Siglec-9- CD8+ T cells sorted from blood. The origin of this receptor is a human donor in good health. In DNA, the CDR3 is TGTGCCAGCAGTTACCCCGGGTTGAGCACTGAAGCTTTCTTT. It specifies CASSYPGLSTEAFF.